Below, 23 T cell receptor beta chains from the same sample are listed, as sequenced in a study of blood T cell repertoires in COVID-19. The assay was immunoSEQ multiplex PCR, and TCRdb's table has in-frame clones only and misses some. The repertoire holds a few hundred thousand clones, with approximately 87% as singletons. The sequencing input was PBMCs or T cells enriched from blood (not recorded which). These receptors came from a man between 35 and 55 years old in a cohort exposed to, infected with or recovered from COVID-19 (not recorded which).

This clone was seen a handful of times. This sequence joins TRBV5-1 and TRBJ2-7; 8 nucleotides agree with TRBD1. Germline V gene lookup returns CDR1 SGHRS and CDR2 YFSETQ. V shed 5 bases, J shed 2 bases, and the junction held 6 bases outside the gene matches. This CDR3 has 14 residues. This CDR3 reads CASRIPGQAYEQYF. DNA for the CDR3: TGCGCCAGCAGGATACCGGGACAGGCCTACGAGCAGTACTTC.

The rearrangement links TRBV30 to TRBJ2-7, with 15 bases that match TRBD2. The germline V gene has CDR1 GTSNPN and CDR2 SVGIG (reference sequence). The CDR3 contains 14 residues. The J segment lost 8 bases and the V segment lost 5 bases, leaving 7 bases of the junction unmatched. CDR3 sequence reads: CAWGGLAGGNKQYF. CDR3 nucleotide sequence: TGTGCCTGGGGGGGACTAGCGGGAGGAAATAAGCAGTACTTC.

This clone was counted a few times. The V gene is TRBV21-1, the J gene TRBJ1-3. TRBV21-1 is a pseudogene segment. The CDR3 loop spans 17 amino acids. The CDR3 region is CASSKEEGLCSGNTIYF. For the CDR3, the DNA is TGTGCCAGCAGCAAGGAAGAGGGACTGTGCTCTGGAAACACCATATATTTT.

This clone was picked up a small number of times. The V gene is TRBV2, the J gene TRBJ2-7; D gene ambiguous. Germline-derived CDR1 and CDR2 are SNHLY and FYNNEI. The CDR3 is made up of 11 amino acids. V lost 4 bases, J lost 3 bases, and 4 bases lay in between. As DNA, the CDR3 is TGTGCCAGCAGTGGAGGCTACGAGCAGTACTTC. Encoded protein: CASSGGYEQYF. Supplemented by reference TRBV2 and TRBJ2-7, the full variable domain reads EPEVTQTPSHQVTQMGQEVILRCVPISNHLYFYWYRQILGQKVEFLVSFYNNEISEKSEIFDDQFSVERPDGSNFTLKIRSTKLEDSAMYFCASSGGYEQYFGPGTRLTVT.

This chain links TRBV30 with TRBJ2-6; D gene ambiguous. V shed 6 bases and J shed 1 base, with 7 bases lying between them. Germline V gene sequence: CDR1 GTSNPN, CDR2 SVGIG (reference sequence). This CDR3 is 13 amino acids long. For the CDR3, the DNA is TGTGCCTGTGATCTATCTGGGGCCAACGTCCTGACTTTC. Encoded protein: CACDLSGANVLTF.

About this clone: The sample contains more than one DNA sequence encoding this CDR3. The V and J genes are TRBV7-9 and TRBJ2-7; D perhaps matches TRBD1 (5 bases). The CDR3 spans 13 residues. The V and J ends lost 4 bases and 1 base respectively, with 8 bases between them. Germline loops: CDR1 SEHNR, CDR2 FQNEAQ (reference sequence). The CDR3 nucleotides are TGTGCCAGCAGCTCTACAGGTTCCTACGAGCAGTACTTC. Translated: CASSSTGSYEQYF.

The genes are TRBV3-1 (or the pseudogene TRBV3-2) and TRBJ2-7; 10 bases agree with TRBD2. Germline V CDR1 and CDR2: LGHDT, YNNKEL (reference sequence). The CDR3 runs 13 residues. V shed 5 bases and J 6 bases; nucleotides not matched to a gene: 4. As DNA, the CDR3 is TGTGCCAGCAGCTCTAGCGGGAGAGGCGAGCAGTACTTC. Translating gives CASSSSGRGEQYF.

V gene TRBV5-1 combines with J gene TRBJ1-3; D call uncertain. Per germline, CDR1 SGHRS and CDR2 YFSETQ. V was shortened by 4 bases and J by 0 bases, with 11 bases between the two germline ends. This CDR3 is built from 15 residues. CDR3 bases: TGCGCCAGCAGCGCCTCAGGCTTCTCTGGAAACACCATATATTTT. It codes for CASSASGFSGNTIYF.

This clone showed up just a few times. The chain joins TRBV11-2 to TRBJ2-7, with a tentative D call TRBD2 (6 bases). The V gene's germline CDR1 is SGHAT and CDR2 FQNNGV. The CDR3 has 15 residues. Trimming cost V 3 bases and J 2 bases, with 14 bases left between them. For the CDR3, the DNA is TGTGCCAGCAGCTTTGGGAGGCTCGGTCCCTACGAGCAGTACTTC. It specifies CASSFGRLGPYEQYF.

V is TRBV5-1 and J is TRBJ2-7; 7 bases match TRBD1. Trimming removed 3 bases from V and 4 bases from J; junction bases left unmatched: 7. Germline V gene sequence: CDR1 SGHRS, CDR2 YFSETQ. The CDR3 is 14 residues long. The CDR3 nucleotides are TGCGCCAGCAGCTCAGGGACAGCAGTTTACGAGCAGTACTTC. Its translation is CASSSGTAVYEQYF.

The chain links TRBV5-4 to TRBJ2-7, with D maybe TRBD1 (6 bases). Germline CDR1 is SGHNT and CDR2 is YYREEE (reference sequence). This CDR3 is built from 13 residues. Trimming took 3 bases from V and 2 from J, leaving 9 bases between them. The CDR3 nucleotides read TGTGCCAGCAGCTCCGGACAGACCTACGAGCAGTACTTC. This codes for CASSSGQTYEQYF.

This chain uses TRBV25-1 with TRBJ1-3, with D maybe TRBD1 (5 bases). Germline V gives CDR1 MGHDK, CDR2 SYGVNS. The CDR3 loop spans 15 amino acids. V shed 10 bases and J shed 1 base, with 17 bases lying between them. The CDR3, as DNA: TGTGCCAACCCTCCGACAGCCGATTCTGGAAACACCATATATTTT. Protein product: CANPPTADSGNTIYF.

The chain has TRBV5-6 and TRBJ1-2; 10 bases agree with TRBD1. CDR1 is SGHDT and CDR2 is YYEEEE in the germline V gene. This CDR3 is built from 13 residues. After removal of 2 bases from V and 7 bases from J, the junction contained 2 bases not matched to a gene. The CDR3 sequence: CASSFWTGGGYTF. CDR3 DNA: TGTGCCAGCAGCTTCTGGACAGGGGGTGGCTACACCTTC.

J is TRBJ1-5 and V is TRBV7-2; 7 nucleotides agree with TRBD1. The junction had 2 bases not matched to a gene; V was cut back by 1 base and J by 5 bases. This CDR3 contains 14 residues. The germline CDR1 and CDR2 sequences are SGHTA and FQGNSA. Here the CDR3 reads CASSLDRGDQPQHF. The CDR3 region has the DNA TGTGCCAGCAGCTTAGACAGGGGCGATCAGCCCCAGCATTTT.

This clone was seen only once. The chain combines TRBV9 with TRBJ2-1, with 7 bases matching TRBD2. V was pared by 0 bases and J by 7 bases, with 10 bases of the junction left unmatched. This CDR3 comprises 16 residues. Germline assignment: CDR1 SGDLS and CDR2 YYNGEE. The CDR3 spells CASSVVGASGGNEQFF. CDR3 sequence (DNA): TGTGCCAGCAGCGTAGTAGGGGCTAGCGGTGGGAATGAGCAGTTCTTC.

The chain carries TRBV27 and TRBJ2-2, with 8 bases aligning to TRBD2. V was pared by 1 base and J by 5 bases, with 6 bases of the junction left unmatched. The CDR3 contains 16 residues. The V gene's germline CDR1 is MNHEY and CDR2 SMNVEV (reference sequence). The CDR3 loop is CASSLWSGGPTGELFF. The CDR3 nucleotides read TGTGCCAGCAGTTTATGGTCGGGAGGGCCTACCGGGGAGCTGTTTTTT.

This clone was seen a handful of times. This chain links TRBV11-1 with TRBJ2-1, with 9 bases identical to TRBD1. Trimming removed 6 bases from V and 13 bases from J; junction bases left unmatched: 10. Germline CDR1 and CDR2: SGHAT and FQDESV (reference sequence). The CDR3 has 13 residues. In DNA, the CDR3 is TGTGCCAGCAGTCCGGGACAGGGAATTTATCAGTTCTTC. Protein sequence: CASSPGQGIYQFF.

The chain combines TRBV28 with TRBJ1-2; D is undetermined. The V end was cut by 5 bases, the J end by 0 bases, with 4 bases between. CDR1 MDHEN and CDR2 SYDVKM come from the germline V gene. The CDR3 contains 12 residues. CDR3: CASSQTNYGYTF. CDR3 bases: TGTGCCAGCAGTCAGACTAACTATGGCTACACCTTC.

As for this clone: At the DNA level, this CDR3 is encoded by other sequences in the same sample as well. The J gene is TRBJ1-2, the V gene TRBV7-2; 9 nucleotides line up with TRBD1. Germline V gene data show CDR1 as SGHTA and CDR2 as FQGNSA. The CDR3 totals 13 residues. Unmatched junction bases numbered 1, after V lost 4 bases and J lost 4 bases. Here the CDR3 reads CASSSGQGYGYTF. The CDR3 bases are TGTGCCAGCAGCTCGGGACAGGGCTATGGCTACACCTTC.

V gene TRBV18 combines with J gene TRBJ1-2, with 7 bases that match TRBD1. This CDR3 has 15 residues. J gave up 6 bases and V 6 bases, and 13 bases lay outside the gene matches. From germline, CDR1 is KGHSH and CDR2 LQKENI. The CDR3 sequence is CASSPERGRQDGYTF. The DNA of the CDR3 is TGTGCCAGCTCGCCAGAGAGGGGGCGCCAGGATGGCTACACCTTC.

The chain recombines TRBV2 with TRBJ1-6, with 7 bases lining up with TRBD1. The germline gives CDR1 SNHLY, CDR2 FYNNEI. There are 15 residues in the CDR3. V lost 6 bases, J lost 7 bases, and 9 bases stayed unmatched. For the CDR3, the DNA is TGTGCCAGCAGGGAAAGACAGGGAGACAATTCACCCCTCCACTTT. Translation gives CASRERQGDNSPLHF.

The chain's CDR3 is CASSLVGVNTGELFF. CDR3 coding DNA: TGTGCCAGCAGTTTAGTCGGGGTGAACACCGGGGAGCTGTTTTTT. The chain joins TRBV27 to TRBJ2-2; weak D call: TRBD2 (5 bases). CDR1 and CDR2 (germline): MNHEY, SMNVEV (reference sequence). There are 15 residues in the CDR3. V gave up 2 bases and J gave up 1 base, with 8 bases separating them.

This sequence joins TRBV15 and TRBJ1-1, with 7 bases lining up with TRBD1. The CDR3 is 14 residues long. J gave up 5 bases and V 1 base, and 4 bases lay outside the gene matches. Looked up from germline, CDR1 is LNHNV and CDR2 is YYDKDF (reference sequence). This CDR3 reads CATSRGTGVTEAFF. The DNA for the CDR3 is TGTGCCACCAGCAGAGGTACAGGGGTGACTGAAGCTTTCTTT.